This TCR beta chain is from a study of T and B cells in COVID-19 patients. Turning to this clonotype: Its antigen remains unknown.

TRB was amplified from around 230-520 ng of blood genomic DNA. Multiplex PCR with BIOMED2 TRB-A/B primer pools amplified TRB rearrangements. TCRdb itself ran the multiplex PCR reads through MiXCR, one entry per CDR3 protein. The repertoire has 3,000 to 4,000 distinct CDR3 sequences, roughly 20% of them found once; the top ten carry just under 30%. Study findings and constraints: Clonality of TRB repertoires was high in active COVID-19; recovery brought above-healthy diversity and richness.

V dropped 0 bases and J dropped 7; count of bases not matched to a gene: 5. Germline loops: CDR1 MNHNY, CDR2 SVGAGI (reference sequence). This CDR3 is 14 amino acids long. This rearrangement joins TRBV6-6 to TRBJ1-1, with 7 nucleotides matching TRBD1. The clonotype comes from a human donor with active COVID-19. The sequencing sample was made of blood. In nucleotides, the CDR3 is TGTGCCAGCAGTTACTCGGGCGGACAGGTTGAAGCTTTCTTT. This encodes CASSYSGGQVEAFF.